This T cell receptor beta chain was documented in a study of T cell changes during pregnancy in multiple sclerosis. Germline V gives CDR1 LGHNA, CDR2 YNFKEQ. This CDR3 region has 15 residues. Trimming cost V 4 bases and J 5 bases, with 15 bases left between them. Sequencing was performed with immunoSEQ multiplex PCR; in TCRdb, only in-frame clones are kept and a portion is missing. The sample holds roughly 73,000 clones, approximately 92% seen once. This clone was recorded only once. This clonotype originated in a female donor in good health, enrolled as a control in a pregnancy study. The sequences come from peripheral blood, collected in the second trimester of pregnancy. The rearrangement joins TRBV4-2 to TRBJ2-1, with D possibly matching TRBD1 (5 bases). CDR3 sequence: CASSPVQGSDNEQFF. DNA of the CDR3: TGTGCCAGCAGCCCCGTTCAGGGTTCTGACAATGAGCAGTTCTTC.